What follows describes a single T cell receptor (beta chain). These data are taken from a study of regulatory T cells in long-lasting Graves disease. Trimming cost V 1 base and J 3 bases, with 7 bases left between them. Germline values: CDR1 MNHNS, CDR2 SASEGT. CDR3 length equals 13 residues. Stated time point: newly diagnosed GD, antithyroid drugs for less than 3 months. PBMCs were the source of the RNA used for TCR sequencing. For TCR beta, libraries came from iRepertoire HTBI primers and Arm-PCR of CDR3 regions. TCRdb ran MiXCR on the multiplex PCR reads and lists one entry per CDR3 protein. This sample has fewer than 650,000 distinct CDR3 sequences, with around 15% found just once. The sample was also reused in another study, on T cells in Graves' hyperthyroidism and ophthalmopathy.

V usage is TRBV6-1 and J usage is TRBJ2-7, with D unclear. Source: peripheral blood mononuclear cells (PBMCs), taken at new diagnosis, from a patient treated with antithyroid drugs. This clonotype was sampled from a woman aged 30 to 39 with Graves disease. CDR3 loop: CASSEGKIYEQYF. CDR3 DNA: TGTGCCAGCAGTGAAGGCAAGATCTACGAGCAGTACTTC.